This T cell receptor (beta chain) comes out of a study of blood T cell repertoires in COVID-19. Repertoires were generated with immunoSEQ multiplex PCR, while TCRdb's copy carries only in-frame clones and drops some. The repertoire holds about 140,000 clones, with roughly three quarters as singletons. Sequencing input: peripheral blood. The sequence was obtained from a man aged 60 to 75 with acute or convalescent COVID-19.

The CDR3 DNA reads as TGTGCCAGCAGCTTAGTCGCGGGAGGGGCCCTCAATGAGCAGTTCTTC. Its protein is CASSLVAGGALNEQFF. The chain is built from TRBV11-2 and TRBJ2-1, with 9 bases identical to TRBD2. In germline, CDR1 is SGHAT, CDR2 FQNNGV. Trimming cost V 1 base and J 6 bases; bases outside gene matches: 7. The CDR3 length is 16 residues.